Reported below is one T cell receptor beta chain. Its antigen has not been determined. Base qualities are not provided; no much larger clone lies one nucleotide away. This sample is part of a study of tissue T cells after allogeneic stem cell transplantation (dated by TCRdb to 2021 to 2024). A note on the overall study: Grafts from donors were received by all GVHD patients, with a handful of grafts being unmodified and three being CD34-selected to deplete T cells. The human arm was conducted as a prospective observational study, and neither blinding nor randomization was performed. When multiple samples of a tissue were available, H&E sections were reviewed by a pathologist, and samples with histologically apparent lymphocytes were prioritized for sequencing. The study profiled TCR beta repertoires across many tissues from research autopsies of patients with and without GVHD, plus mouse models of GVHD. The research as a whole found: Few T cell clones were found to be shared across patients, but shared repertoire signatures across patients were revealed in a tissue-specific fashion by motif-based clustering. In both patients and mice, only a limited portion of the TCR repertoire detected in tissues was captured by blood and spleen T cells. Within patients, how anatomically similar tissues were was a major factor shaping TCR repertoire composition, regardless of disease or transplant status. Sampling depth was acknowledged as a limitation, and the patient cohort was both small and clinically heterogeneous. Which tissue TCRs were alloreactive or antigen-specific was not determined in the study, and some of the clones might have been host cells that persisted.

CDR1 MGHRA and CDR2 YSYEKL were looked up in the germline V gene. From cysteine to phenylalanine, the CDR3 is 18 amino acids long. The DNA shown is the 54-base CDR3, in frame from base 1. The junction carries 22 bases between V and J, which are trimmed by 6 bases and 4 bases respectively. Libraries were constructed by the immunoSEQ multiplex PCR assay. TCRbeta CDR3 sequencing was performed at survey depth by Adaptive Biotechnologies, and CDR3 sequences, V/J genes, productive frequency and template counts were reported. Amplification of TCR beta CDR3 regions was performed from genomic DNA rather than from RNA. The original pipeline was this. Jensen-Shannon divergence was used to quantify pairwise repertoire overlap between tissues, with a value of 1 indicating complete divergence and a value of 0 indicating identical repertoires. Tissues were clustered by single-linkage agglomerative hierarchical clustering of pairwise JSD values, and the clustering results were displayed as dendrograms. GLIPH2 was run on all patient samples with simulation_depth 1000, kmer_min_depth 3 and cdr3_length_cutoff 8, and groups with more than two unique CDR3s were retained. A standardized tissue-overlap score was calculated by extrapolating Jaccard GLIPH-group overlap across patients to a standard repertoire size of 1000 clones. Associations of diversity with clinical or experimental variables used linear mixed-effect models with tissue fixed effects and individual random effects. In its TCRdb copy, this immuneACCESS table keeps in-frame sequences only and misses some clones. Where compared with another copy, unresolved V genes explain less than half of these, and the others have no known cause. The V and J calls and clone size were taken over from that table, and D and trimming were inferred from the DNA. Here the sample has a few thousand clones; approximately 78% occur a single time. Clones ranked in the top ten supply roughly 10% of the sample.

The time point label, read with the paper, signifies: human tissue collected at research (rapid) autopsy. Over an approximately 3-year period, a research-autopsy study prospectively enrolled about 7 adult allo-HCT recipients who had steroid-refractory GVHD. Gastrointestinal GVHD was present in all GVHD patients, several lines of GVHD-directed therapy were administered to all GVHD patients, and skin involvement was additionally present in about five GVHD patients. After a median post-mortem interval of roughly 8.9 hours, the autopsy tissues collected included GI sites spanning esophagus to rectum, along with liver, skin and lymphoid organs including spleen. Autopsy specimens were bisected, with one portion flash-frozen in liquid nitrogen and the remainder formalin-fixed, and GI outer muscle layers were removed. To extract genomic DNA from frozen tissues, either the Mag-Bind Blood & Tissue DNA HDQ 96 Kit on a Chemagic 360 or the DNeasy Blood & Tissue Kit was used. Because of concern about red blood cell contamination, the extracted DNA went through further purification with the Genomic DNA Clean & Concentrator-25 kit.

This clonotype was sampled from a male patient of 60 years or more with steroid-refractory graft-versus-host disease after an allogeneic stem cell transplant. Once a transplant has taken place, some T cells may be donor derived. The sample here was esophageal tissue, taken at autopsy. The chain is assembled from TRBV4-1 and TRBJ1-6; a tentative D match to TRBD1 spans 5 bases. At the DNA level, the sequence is TGCGCCAGCAGACTAGGGAGCCAGGGTGCCTCTTATAATTCACCCCTCCACTTT. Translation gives CASRLGSQGASYNSPLHF.